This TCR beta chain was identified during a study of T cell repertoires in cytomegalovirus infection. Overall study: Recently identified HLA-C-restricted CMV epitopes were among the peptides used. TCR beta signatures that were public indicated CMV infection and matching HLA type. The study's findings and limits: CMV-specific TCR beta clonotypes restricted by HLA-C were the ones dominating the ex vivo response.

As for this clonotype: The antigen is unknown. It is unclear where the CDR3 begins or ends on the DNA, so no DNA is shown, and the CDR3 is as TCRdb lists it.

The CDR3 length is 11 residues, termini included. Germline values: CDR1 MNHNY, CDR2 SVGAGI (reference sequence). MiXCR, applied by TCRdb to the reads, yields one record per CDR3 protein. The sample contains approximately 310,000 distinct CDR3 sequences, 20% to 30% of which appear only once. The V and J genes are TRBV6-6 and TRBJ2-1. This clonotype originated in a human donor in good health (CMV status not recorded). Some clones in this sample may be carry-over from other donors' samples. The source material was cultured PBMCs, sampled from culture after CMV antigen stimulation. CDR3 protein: CASSILDEQFF.